This entry features one T cell receptor beta chain sequence. Its antigen is currently not known. Qualities for individual bases were not recorded, and no much larger clone is one base off. This entry is derived from a study of blood T cell repertoires in COVID-19 (TCRdb year 2020). Regarding the research as a whole: Samples covering the acute and convalescent phases of COVID-19 were provided by collaborators in the United States, Italy and Spain. The prospective study material was composed of cDNA or gDNA derived from T cells, B-cell-depleted T cells, or PBMCs. Sample metadata almost always included a de-identified subject ID, COVID-19 status, age in years and sex. Subjects who had been exposed to COVID-19, were actively infected with it, or had recovered from it provided the deeply sampled blood TCRbeta repertoires that made up the dataset. The repertoires were made available in a free public database intended to serve as a resource for research on the immune response to SARS-CoV-2. HLA class I and class II types, where available, came from metadata supplied by the sample provider rather than from assay-based typing. The samples were drawn from the first 160 participants of the ongoing ImmuneRACE study and from under 1,500 subjects provided by 6 global collaborators.

In the prospective study, participants were about 18 to 89 years old, resided in about 25 geographic areas of the United States, and were enrolled through a virtual design. In the prospective study, participants were assigned to cohorts based on the clinical history participants reported in a screening survey and a study questionnaire. Recovered participants in ImmuneRACE Cohort 3 were defined by two consecutive negative NP/OP PCR tests, clearance by a healthcare professional, or resolution of symptoms. In the prospective study, mobile phlebotomists collected whole blood, serum and a nasopharyngeal or oropharyngeal swab from each participant. Participants in the prospective study had the option to provide additional blood draws and questionnaires over an approximately 2-month period. Before DNA extraction, prospective study blood samples were shipped either frozen or at room temperature. TCRbeta CDR3 regions were amplified from genomic DNA using the immunoSEQ Assay, a bias-controlled multiplex PCR. Per the authors' processing: Nucleated cell counts per sample were estimated from amplification of reference gene primers within the assay. To quantify the absolute abundance of each unique TCRbeta CDR3 rearrangement, sequence reads were collapsed and filtered. For each sample, productive Simpson clonality was calculated as the square root of Simpson's diversity index over productive rearrangements. The immuneACCESS repertoire file appears here via TCRdb, limited to in-frame rearrangements. These files lack a portion of the clones; in checked studies, under half of the deficit traces to unresolved V genes, and the cause of the others is not known. V and J calls and clone size are as listed in that table; D and trimming were resolved from the DNA. The sample data list 220,000 or so clones, and over 65% of these were observed just once. Roughly 3.5% of the sample is held by the ten biggest clonotypes.

What the authors observed across the whole study: How much clinical and demographic metadata was included differed by source and by participant, and the metadata was provided uncurated.

The specimen was PBMCs or T cells enriched from blood (not recorded which). This TCR was sampled from a woman in her sixties who had recovered from COVID-19.

The CDR3 is CASSQYQDRLNQPQHF. The sequence in DNA is TGCGCCAGCAGCCAATACCAGGACAGGCTGAATCAGCCCCAGCATTTT. The sequence links TRBV4-3 to TRBJ1-5; TRBD1 matches 7 bases in the middle. Ends trimmed: V by 2 bases, J by 4 bases; bases unmatched to a gene: 8. From the cysteine through the phenylalanine, the CDR3 covers 16 amino acids. The entry retains the CDR3 DNA only, 48 bases that are in frame from base 1. The CDR1 and CDR2 encoded by the germline V gene are LGHNA and YSLEER.